The clone carrying this T cell receptor beta chain occurred a few times. Its antigen is undetermined. TCRdb redid the calling of the RT-PCR reads with MiXCR, one entry per CDR3 protein. The sample yields 500,000 or so distinct CDR3 sequences, more than 15% seen once. This sample is part of a study of response to subunit inactivated influenza vaccine. Study outcomes and limitations: It was suggested by the authors that few new T cells are recruited by each seasonal influenza vaccination.

This TCR came from a man between 45 and 75 years old who received an inactivated influenza vaccine. Sequenced material: CD4+ T cells sorted from PBMCs, taken around 25 months after vaccination.

CDR3 sequence (DNA): TGTGCCAGCAGCGTAGTGTGGGGGGAGCTGTTTTTT. Translating it yields CASSVVWGELFF. The chain uses TRBV9 and TRBJ2-2, with no clear D. The CDR3 has 12 amino acids. Germline-derived CDR1 and CDR2 are SGDLS and YYNGEE. The V end was cut by 0 bases, the J end by 8 bases, with 5 bases between.